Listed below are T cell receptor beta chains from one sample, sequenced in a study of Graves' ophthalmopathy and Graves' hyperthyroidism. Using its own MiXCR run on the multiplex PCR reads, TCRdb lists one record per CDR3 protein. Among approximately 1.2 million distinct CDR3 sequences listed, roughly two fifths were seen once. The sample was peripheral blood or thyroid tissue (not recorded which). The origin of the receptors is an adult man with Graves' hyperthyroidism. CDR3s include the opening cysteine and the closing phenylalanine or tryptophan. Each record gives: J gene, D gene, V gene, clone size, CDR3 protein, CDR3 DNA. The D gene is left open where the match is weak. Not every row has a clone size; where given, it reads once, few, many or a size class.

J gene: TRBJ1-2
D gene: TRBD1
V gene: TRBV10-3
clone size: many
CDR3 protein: CAISPNVRQGANYGYTF
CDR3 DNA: TGTGCCATCAGTCCCAACGTTCGACAGGGGGCGAACTATGGCTACACCTTC

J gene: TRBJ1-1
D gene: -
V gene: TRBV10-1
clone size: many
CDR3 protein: CASSESYVLGATEAFF
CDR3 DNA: TGCGCCAGCAGTGAGTCGTACGTGCTGGGCGCCACTGAAGCTTTCTTT

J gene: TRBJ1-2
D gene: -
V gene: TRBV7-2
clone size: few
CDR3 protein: CASSPRRIYGYTF
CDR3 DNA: TGTGCCAGCAGCCCGCGACGGATATATGGCTACACCTTC

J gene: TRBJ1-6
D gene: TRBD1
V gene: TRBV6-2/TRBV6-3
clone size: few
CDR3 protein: CASREPGQGENSPLHF
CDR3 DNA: TGTGCCAGCAGAGAACCGGGACAGGGGGAGAATTCACCCCTCCACTTT

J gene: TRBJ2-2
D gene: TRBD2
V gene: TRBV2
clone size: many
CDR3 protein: CASRRTSGRSGELFF
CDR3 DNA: TGTGCCAGCAGGAGGACTAGCGGGAGATCCGGGGAGCTGTTTTTT

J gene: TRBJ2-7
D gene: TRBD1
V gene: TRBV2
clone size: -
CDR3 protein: CASSTPAGSGGALYEQYF
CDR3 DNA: TGTGCCAGCAGTACACCGGCAGGGTCAGGGGGAGCTCTCTACGAGCAGTACTTC

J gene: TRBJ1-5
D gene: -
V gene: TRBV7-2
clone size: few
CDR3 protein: CASSLSWGRGGNQPQHF
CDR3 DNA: TGTGCCAGCAGCTTATCTTGGGGGCGCGGGGGCAATCAGCCCCAGCATTTT

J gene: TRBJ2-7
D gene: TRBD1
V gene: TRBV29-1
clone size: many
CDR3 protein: CSVVTGGTHEQYF
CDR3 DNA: TGCAGCGTCGTGACAGGGGGGACCCACGAGCAGTACTTC

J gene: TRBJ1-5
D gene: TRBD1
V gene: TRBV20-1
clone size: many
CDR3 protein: CSATPGQFNQPQHF
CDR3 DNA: TGCAGTGCTACTCCGGGACAGTTCAATCAGCCCCAGCATTTT

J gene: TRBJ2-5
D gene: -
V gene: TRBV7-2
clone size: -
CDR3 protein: CASSPVLPPETQYF
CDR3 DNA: TGTGCCAGCAGCCCCGTCCTCCCGCCAGAGACCCAGTACTTC

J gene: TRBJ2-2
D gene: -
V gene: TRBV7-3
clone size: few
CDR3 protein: CASSLMANTGELFF
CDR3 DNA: TGTGCTAGCAGCTTAATGGCGAACACCGGGGAGCTGTTTTTT

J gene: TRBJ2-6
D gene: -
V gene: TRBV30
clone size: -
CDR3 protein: CAWSSGFSGANVLTF
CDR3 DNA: TGTGCCTGGAGCTCAGGGTTTTCTGGGGCCAACGTCCTGACTTTC

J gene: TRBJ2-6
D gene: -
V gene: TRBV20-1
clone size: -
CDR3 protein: CSAVRGLTF
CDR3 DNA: TGCAGTGCTGTTCGAGGCCTGACTTTC

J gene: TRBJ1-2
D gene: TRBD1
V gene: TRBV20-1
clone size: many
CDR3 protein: CSAPDSGGPYGYTF
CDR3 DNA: TGCAGTGCCCCCGATTCAGGGGGTCCCTATGGCTACACCTTC

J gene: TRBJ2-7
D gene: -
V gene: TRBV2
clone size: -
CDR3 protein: CASSAQPGTGAERHF
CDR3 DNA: TGTGCCAGCAGTGCCCAACCCGGGACGGGGGCCGAGCGGCACTTC

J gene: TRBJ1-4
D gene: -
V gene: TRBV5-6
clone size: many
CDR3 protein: CASSSFTGNEKLFF
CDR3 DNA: TGTGCCAGCAGCTCATTTACAGGGAATGAAAAACTGTTTTTT

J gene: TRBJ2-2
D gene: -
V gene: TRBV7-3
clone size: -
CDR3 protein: CASSLIPGPPANGELFF
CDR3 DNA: TGTGCCAGCAGCTTAATCCCCGGGCCGCCCGCGAACGGGGAGCTGTTTTTT

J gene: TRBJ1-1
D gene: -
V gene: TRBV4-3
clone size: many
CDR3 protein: CASSHQDGEAFF
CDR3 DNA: TGCGCCAGCAGCCACCAGGACGGTGAAGCTTTCTTT

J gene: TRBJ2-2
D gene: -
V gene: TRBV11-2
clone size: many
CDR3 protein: CASSSWGSGTGELFF
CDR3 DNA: TGTGCCAGCAGCTCTTGGGGTAGCGGCACCGGGGAGCTGTTTTTT

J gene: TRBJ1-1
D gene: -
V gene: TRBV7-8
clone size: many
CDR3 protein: CASSLERATEAFF
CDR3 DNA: TGTGCCAGCAGCTTAGAAAGGGCCACTGAAGCTTTCTTT

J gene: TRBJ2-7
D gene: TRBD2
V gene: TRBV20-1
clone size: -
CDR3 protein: CSASLAGGPYEQYF
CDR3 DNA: TGCAGTGCTAGTTTAGCGGGAGGGCCCTACGAGCAGTACTTC

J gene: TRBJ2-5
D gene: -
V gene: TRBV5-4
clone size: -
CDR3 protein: CASSLSGWQETQYF
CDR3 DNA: TGTGCCAGCAGCTTGTCGGGGTGGCAAGAGACCCAGTACTTC

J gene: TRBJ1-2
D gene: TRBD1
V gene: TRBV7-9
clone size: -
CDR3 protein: CASSLAQGVFYGYTF
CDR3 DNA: TGTGCCAGCAGCTTAGCTCAGGGGGTTTTCTATGGCTACACCTTC

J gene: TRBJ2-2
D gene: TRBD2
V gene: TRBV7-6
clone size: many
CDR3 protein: CASSLLRGALVGELFF
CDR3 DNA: TGTGCCAGCAGCTTATTGCGGGGGGCATTGGTCGGGGAGCTGTTTTTT

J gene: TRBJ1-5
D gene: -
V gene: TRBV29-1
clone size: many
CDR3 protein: CSVASGTQQPQHF
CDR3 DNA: TGCAGCGTTGCATCGGGGACTCAGCAGCCCCAGCATTTT

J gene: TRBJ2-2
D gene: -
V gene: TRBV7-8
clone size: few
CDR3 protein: CASSQTVGELFF
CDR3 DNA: TGCGCCAGCAGCCAAACCGTCGGGGAGCTGTTTTTT

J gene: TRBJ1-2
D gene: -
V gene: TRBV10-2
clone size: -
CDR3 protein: CASSESRGGGYGYTF
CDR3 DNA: TGCGCCAGCAGTGAGTCGAGAGGAGGGGGCTATGGCTACACCTTC

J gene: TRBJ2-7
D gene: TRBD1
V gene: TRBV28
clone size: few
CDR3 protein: CASSPIDRGSYEQYF
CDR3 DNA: TGTGCCAGCAGTCCGATAGACAGGGGTTCCTACGAGCAGTACTTC

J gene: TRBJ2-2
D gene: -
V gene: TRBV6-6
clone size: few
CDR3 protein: CASRKRTANTGELFF
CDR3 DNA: TGTGCCAGCAGGAAAAGGACGGCAAACACCGGGGAGCTGTTTTTT

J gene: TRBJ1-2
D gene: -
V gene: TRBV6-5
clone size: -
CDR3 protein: CASSYSAGDGYTF
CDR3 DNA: TGTGCCAGCAGTTACTCCGCGGGGGATGGCTACACCTTC

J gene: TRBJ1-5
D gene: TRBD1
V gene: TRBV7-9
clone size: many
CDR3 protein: CASTNPRGGQGFGQPQHF
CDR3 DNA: TGTGCCAGCACCAACCCCCGGGGGGGACAGGGGTTTGGTCAGCCCCAGCATTTT

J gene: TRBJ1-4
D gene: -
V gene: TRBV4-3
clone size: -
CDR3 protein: CASRGRGKEGNEKLFF
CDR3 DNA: TGCGCCAGCAGGGGACGAGGAAAAGAGGGTAATGAAAAACTGTTTTTT

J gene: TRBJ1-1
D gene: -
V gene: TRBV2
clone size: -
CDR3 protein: CASSPPRGRHTEAFF
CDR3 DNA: TGTGCCAGCTCACCACCGCGGGGAAGACACACTGAAGCTTTCTTT

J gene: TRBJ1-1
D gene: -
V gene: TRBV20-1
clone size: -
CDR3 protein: CSATQELDTEAFF
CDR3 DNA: TGCAGTGCCACACAGGAATTGGACACTGAAGCTTTCTTT

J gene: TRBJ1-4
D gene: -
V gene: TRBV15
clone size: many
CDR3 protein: CATSRDLSGVVSAGEKLFF
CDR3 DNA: TGTGCCACCAGCAGAGATCTTTCAGGGGTCGTTTCAGCCGGGGAAAAACTGTTTTTT

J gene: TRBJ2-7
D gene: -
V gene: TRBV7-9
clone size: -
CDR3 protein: CASSQIPGGIGEQYF
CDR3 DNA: TGTGCCAGCAGCCAGATCCCAGGCGGGATAGGCGAGCAGTACTTC

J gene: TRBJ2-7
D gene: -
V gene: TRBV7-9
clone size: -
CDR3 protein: CASSLVAATYEQYF
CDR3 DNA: TGTGCCAGCAGCTTAGTGGCAGCTACCTACGAGCAGTACTTC

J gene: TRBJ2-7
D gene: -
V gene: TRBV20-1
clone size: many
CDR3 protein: CSARRAGGPYEQYF
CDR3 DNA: TGCAGTGCTCGGCGGGCCGGGGGACCCTACGAGCAGTACTTC

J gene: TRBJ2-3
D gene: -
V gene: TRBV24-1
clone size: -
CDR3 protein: CATSDWGLGEDTQYF
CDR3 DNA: TGTGCCACCAGTGATTGGGGGCTTGGAGAGGATACGCAGTATTTT

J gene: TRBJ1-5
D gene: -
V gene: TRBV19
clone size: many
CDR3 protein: CASSNGDSNQPQHF
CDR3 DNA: TGTGCCAGTAGTAACGGCGATAGCAATCAGCCCCAGCATTTT

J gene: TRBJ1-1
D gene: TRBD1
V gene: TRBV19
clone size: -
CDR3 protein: CASSQYRGRHTEAFF
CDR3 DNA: TGTGCCAGTAGCCAATACAGGGGGCGTCACACTGAAGCTTTCTTT